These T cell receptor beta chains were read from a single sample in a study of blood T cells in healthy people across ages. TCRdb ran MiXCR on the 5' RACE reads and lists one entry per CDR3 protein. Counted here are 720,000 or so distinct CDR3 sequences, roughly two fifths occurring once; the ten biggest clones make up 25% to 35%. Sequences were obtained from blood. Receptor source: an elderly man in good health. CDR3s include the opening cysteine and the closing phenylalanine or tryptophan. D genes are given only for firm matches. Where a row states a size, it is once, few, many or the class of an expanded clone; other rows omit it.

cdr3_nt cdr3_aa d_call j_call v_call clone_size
TGCGCCAGCAGCTTGCAGGACGGACTAGCCAAAAACATTCAGTACTTC CASSLQDGLAKNIQYF . TRBJ2-4 TRBV5-1 .
TGTGCCAGCAGCTTAGACACCGGGATTTCCTACGAGCAGGACTTC CASSLDTGISYEQDF . TRBJ2-7 TRBV7-9 .
TGTGCCAGCTCGCCGGGACAGGGGAACGAGCAGTACTTC CASSPGQGNEQYF TRBD1 TRBJ2-7 TRBV18 .
TGCAGTGTTTCATCCGGGACTAGCGGGAGTCGGGAGACCCAGTACTTC CSVSSGTSGSRETQYF TRBD2 TRBJ2-5 TRBV20-1 .
TGTGCCACCAGTGACAGGGGCTACTACAATGAGCAGTTCTTC CATSDRGYYNEQFF . TRBJ2-1 TRBV24-1 few
TGCAGCGTCGCCCCGACAGGGAACTACGAGCAGTACTTC CSVAPTGNYEQYF TRBD1 TRBJ2-7 TRBV29-1 .
TGTGCCAGCAGTTCCGGGACAACCGGCGAAAAACTGTTTTTT CASSSGTTGEKLFF . TRBJ1-4 TRBV12-3/TRBV12-4 few
TGCAGTGCTAGAGATTTTTACAGGGGGGGTGAAAAACTGTTTTTT CSARDFYRGGEKLFF TRBD1 TRBJ1-4 TRBV20-1 .
TGTGCCAGCAGCCAAGATTTACAGGGCTACGAGCAGTACTTC CASSQDLQGYEQYF . TRBJ2-7 TRBV14 .
TGTGCCAGCAGTTACTGGGATAAGAACACTGAAGCTTTCTTT CASSYWDKNTEAFF . TRBJ1-1 TRBV6-2/TRBV6-3 .
TGTGCCAGCAGTTACCCGCAAGGGGCGGTCTACGAGCAGTACTTC CASSYPQGAVYEQYF . TRBJ2-7 TRBV6-6 .
TGTGCCACCAGCAGAGATGAAAGTAGGGAGACCCAGTACTTC CATSRDESRETQYF . TRBJ2-5 TRBV15 few
TGTGTCAGCAGTCGGAGACCGGGACTAGCCTACGAGCAGTACTTC CVSSRRPGLAYEQYF TRBD2 TRBJ2-7 TRBV27 .
TGCAGTGCTAGAGATTTGTATTCGGACGGAGGAAAACGGCCCCTCCACTTT CSARDLYSDGGKRPLHF . TRBJ1-6 TRBV20-1 few
TGTGCCAGCAGTGAAAGGCTTACCTCGGGGAATGAGCAGTTCTTC CASSERLTSGNEQFF . TRBJ2-1 TRBV28 .
TGCGCCAGCAGCCAAGCCCCGGGACGGGGCAATCAGCCCCAGCATTTT CASSQAPGRGNQPQHF . TRBJ1-5 TRBV4-1 .
TGTGCCAGCAGTTACTCTGACAGGGTCGGTGTGGCCGGGGAGCTGTTTTTT CASSYSDRVGVAGELFF TRBD1 TRBJ2-2 TRBV6-5 .
TGCAGCGTTATTGAGGGAGGGTTCTACGAGCAGTACTTC CSVIEGGFYEQYF TRBD2 TRBJ2-7 TRBV29-1 .